The rows below give T cell receptor beta chains drawn from one sample of a study of cytomegalovirus exposure and HLA in healthy donors. Clones were sequenced by immunoSEQ multiplex PCR, and TCRdb holds only the in-frame ones, with some missing. The table has 130,000 to 150,000 clones, over 60% seen once. Input material: PBMCs. These receptors were taken from a man aged 35 to 55 in good health and CMV-seropositive. Each CDR3 is given with its conserved first and last residue. A D gene is named only where the DNA matches it firmly. Expanded clones get a size class; other rows say once, few or many, or leave the size out.

v_call	cdr3_length	clone_size	j_call	d_call	cdr3_nt	cdr3_aa
TRBV7-6	15	NA	TRBJ1-4	NA	TGTGCCAGCAGTAACACTGGGACTGGAGGTGAAAAACTGTTTTTT	CASSNTGTGGEKLFF
TRBV30	14	NA	TRBJ1-5	TRBD1	TGTGCCTGGACAGGGACAGGGGCTAATCAGCCCCAGCATTTT	CAWTGTGANQPQHF
TRBV6-1	15	NA	TRBJ1-3	NA	TGTGCCAGCAGTCAGATGGGTACAGCTGGAAACACCATATATTTT	CASSQMGTAGNTIYF
TRBV10-3	18	NA	TRBJ2-2	TRBD2	TGTGCCATCAGTGACCCCGGACTAGCGGGAGTAGGCACCGGGGAGCTGTTTTTT	CAISDPGLAGVGTGELFF
TRBV19	16	NA	TRBJ1-1	TRBD1	TGTGCCAGTAGTCCCAGACAGGGCAGTTGGCGCACTGAAGCTTTCTTT	CASSPRQGSWRTEAFF
TRBV13	15	few	TRBJ2-3	NA	TGTGCCAGCAGCTTACTGGCGGGTCCGGCGGTTGCGCAGTATTTT	CASSLLAGPAVAQYF
TRBV20-1	11	NA	TRBJ1-1	NA	TGCAGTGCTAGAGACGACAGGGAAGCTTTCTTT	CSARDDREAFF
TRBV7-3	15	NA	TRBJ2-2	NA	TGTGCCAGCAGCCCAAGGGGGGGCGCCGCCGGGGAGCTGTTTTTT	CASSPRGGAAGELFF
TRBV15	14	once	TRBJ2-7	NA	TGTGCCACCAGCAGAGCAGACACATTATTGGAGCAGTACTTC	CATSRADTLLEQYF
TRBV5-1	15	once	TRBJ1-1	TRBD1	TGCGCCAGCAGCTTGGGGGGACAGAGGAACACTGAAGCTTTCTTT	CASSLGGQRNTEAFF
TRBV9	16	NA	TRBJ2-2	TRBD2	TGTGCCAGCAGCCCGCTGCGGGAGGGCAACACCGGGGAGCTGTTTTTT	CASSPLREGNTGELFF
TRBV5-4	14	few	TRBJ2-3	NA	TGTGCCAGCAGCGGAGCAGGGTTGATAGATACGCAGTATTTT	CASSGAGLIDTQYF
TRBV6-5	13	NA	TRBJ2-5	NA	TGTGCCAGCAGTTATGACACGAAAGAGACCCAGTACTTC	CASSYDTKETQYF
TRBV15	15	NA	TRBJ1-4	TRBD1	TGTGCCACCAGCAGAGCGGGACAGCAGTATGAAAAACTGTTTTTT	CATSRAGQQYEKLFF
TRBV28	13	NA	TRBJ1-2	TRBD1	TGTGCCAGCAGGCCCGACAGGGACTATGGCTACACCTTC	CASRPDRDYGYTF
TRBV7-9	14	NA	TRBJ1-5	TRBD1	TGTGCCAGCAGTGATGACAGGGGCAATCAGCCCCAGCATTTT	CASSDDRGNQPQHF
TRBV2	12	NA	TRBJ2-3	NA	TGTGCCAGCAGTGAAACTCATGGTACGCAGTATTTT	CASSETHGTQYF
TRBV10-1	14	NA	TRBJ2-3	TRBD2	TGCGCCAGCAGTGAGTCGGGGGGGTCAGATACGCAGTATTTT	CASSESGGSDTQYF
TRBV28	14	NA	TRBJ1-4	NA	TGTGCCAGCAGCCCCGGGGTCGGCTACGAAAAACTGTTTTTT	CASSPGVGYEKLFF
TRBV10-3	12	NA	TRBJ2-7	NA	TGTGCCATCAGTGTTAGTTCCTACGAGCAGTACTTC	CAISVSSYEQYF
TRBV7-9	13	NA	TRBJ2-1	NA	TGTGCCAGCAGCTTAGCTGCCCTTGGCGAGCAGTTCTTC	CASSLAALGEQFF
TRBV18	16	once	TRBJ2-3	TRBD2	TGTGCCAGCTCACCAGATGGCGGGGGGGCACAAGATACGCAGTATTTT	CASSPDGGGAQDTQYF
TRBV7-9	18	NA	TRBJ2-1	TRBD2	TGTGCCAGCAGCTTAGGGACTAGCGGGAGGGCTCGGAATCATGAGCAGTTCTTC	CASSLGTSGRARNHEQFF
TRBV25-1	12	NA	TRBJ1-2	NA	TGTGCCAGCAGTGAACAGGGCTATGGCTACACCTTC	CASSEQGYGYTF
TRBV7-9	16	NA	TRBJ1-1	TRBD1	TGTGCCAGCAGCTCGACAGGGGGCGGCTCTTACACTGAAGCTTTCTTT	CASSSTGGGSYTEAFF
TRBV27	12	NA	TRBJ2-1	NA	TGTGCCAGCAGTTTAAGCACAGGAGAGCAGTTCTTC	CASSLSTGEQFF
TRBV13	15	NA	TRBJ1-4	NA	TGTGCCAGCAGCAAAACCAGGGGCCGTGGTGAAAAACTGTTTTTT	CASSKTRGRGEKLFF
TRBV7-8	12	NA	TRBJ2-5	NA	TGTGCCAGCAGGCCGGGTCAAGAGACCCAGTACTTC	CASRPGQETQYF
TRBV27	16	NA	TRBJ1-2	TRBD1	TGTGCCAGCAGTGCCACAACCCCAGGGGGGAGCGTTGGCTACACCTTC	CASSATTPGGSVGYTF
TRBV19	14	NA	TRBJ2-7	TRBD1	TGTGCCAGTAGTCGGACAGGGTACAACTACGAGCAGTACTTC	CASSRTGYNYEQYF
TRBV9	16	NA	TRBJ2-5	TRBD1	TGTGCCAGCAGCGTAGGGATAGGGGGCGTTAGGGAGACCCAGTACTTC	CASSVGIGGVRETQYF
TRBV27	17	NA	TRBJ2-7	TRBD2	TGTGCCAGCAGTCGAGGAATATTAGCGGGGTCGGCCTACGAGCAGTACTTC	CASSRGILAGSAYEQYF
TRBV28	14	few	TRBJ2-4	NA	TGTGCCAGCAGTTTGGAGGATCCGAAAAACATTCAGTACTTC	CASSLEDPKNIQYF
TRBV5-4	17	NA	TRBJ1-3	TRBD1	TGTGCCAGCAGCTCCCCGGGACAGAGAAGCTCTGGAAACACCATATATTTT	CASSSPGQRSSGNTIYF
TRBV11-3	14	NA	TRBJ2-2	NA	TGTGCCAGCACCTTAGAACCGGGAACCGGGGAGCTGTTTTTT	CASTLEPGTGELFF
TRBV29-1	11	NA	TRBJ1-2	NA	TGCAGCGTCCAACGACTTTATGGCTACACCTTC	CSVQRLYGYTF
TRBV7-9	14	NA	TRBJ1-1	NA	TGTGCCAGCAGCCTACAAACAGGGAACACTGAAGCTTTCTTT	CASSLQTGNTEAFF
TRBV7-9	15	NA	TRBJ1-2	TRBD1	TGTGCCAGCAGCGCTTCCTCGACAGGGATTTATGGCTACACCTTC	CASSASSTGIYGYTF